What follows are 24 T cell receptor beta chains derived from one specimen sequenced in a study of T cell changes during pregnancy in multiple sclerosis. Data came from immunoSEQ multiplex PCR; TCRdb stores just in-frame clones and leaves some out. The sample lists 110,000 or so clones, 90% to 95% seen once, with roughly 6% in the top ten. The sample here was peripheral blood, taken before pregnancy. These TCRs come from a female donor with multiple sclerosis, enrolled in a pregnancy study.

The gene calls are TRBV30 and TRBJ1-4; D possibly corresponds to TRBD1 (5 bases). The V and J ends lost 2 bases and 6 bases respectively, with 13 bases between them. Germline-derived CDR1 and CDR2 are GTSNPN and SVGIG (reference sequence). CDR3 length: 14 residues. The CDR3 coding sequence is TGTGCCTGGAGTCAGGGACTAAGTCATGAAAAACTGTTTTTT. Translating it yields CAWSQGLSHEKLFF.

V and J are TRBV7-9 and TRBJ2-3; unclear D gene. This CDR3 has 15 residues. In germline, CDR1 is SEHNR, CDR2 FQNEAQ (reference sequence). V was clipped by 1 base and J by 2 bases, with 10 bases between them. The CDR3 region is CASSLVWADTDTQYF. CDR3 nucleotide sequence: TGTGCCAGCAGCTTAGTGTGGGCCGACACAGATACGCAGTATTTT.

This chain links TRBV28 with TRBJ1-2, with 7 bases identical to TRBD1. The CDR3 covers 15 residues. Germline CDR1 MDHEN, CDR2 SYDVKM. Germline trimming cut 2 bases from V and 4 bases from J; bases unmatched to any gene: 7. The CDR3 sequence is CASSLGQVLLYGYTF. CDR3 in DNA: TGTGCCAGCAGTTTAGGACAGGTCCTCCTCTATGGCTACACCTTC.

This chain connects TRBV2 to TRBJ1-1; D is uncertain. The CDR3 spans 13 residues. Germline CDR1 SNHLY, CDR2 FYNNEI. V was trimmed by 4 bases and J by 1 base, leaving 7 bases between them. The CDR3 is CASSVSPNTEAFF. The CDR3 nucleotides read TGTGCCAGCAGTGTGTCTCCGAACACTGAAGCTTTCTTT.

This clone appeared a single time. The V gene is TRBV5-4, the J gene TRBJ2-1, with 15 bases matching TRBD2. After removal of 0 bases from V and 7 bases from J, the junction contained 11 bases not matched to a gene. The CDR3 length is 19 residues. Germline CDR1 is SGHNT and CDR2 is YYREEE (reference sequence). CDR3 nucleotides: TGTGCCAGCAGCTTGGTAGGGGCAGGACTAGCGGGAGGGCGTAATGAGCAGTTCTTC. As protein: CASSLVGAGLAGGRNEQFF.

The gene calls are TRBV2 and TRBJ2-5; a possible D gene is TRBD2 (5 bases). V dropped 3 bases and J dropped 3 bases, with 11 bases sitting between them. CDR3 length: 14 residues. Germline CDR1 SNHLY, CDR2 FYNNEI. The CDR3 coding sequence is TGTGCCAGCAGTGAGTCCGGGAAGGAAGAGACCCAGTACTTC. Translating it yields CASSESGKEETQYF.

The rearrangement joins TRBV11-3 to TRBJ2-1; D may be TRBD1 (6 bases). The CDR3 consists of 14 residues. V was trimmed by 2 bases and J by 7 bases, leaving 12 bases between them. Looked up from germline, CDR1 is SGHNT and CDR2 is YENEEA. The CDR3 nucleotides read TGTGCCAGCAGCTTAACAGGGTCTAAAAATGAGCAGTTCTTC. Translating it yields CASSLTGSKNEQFF.

The V call is TRBV6-5, the J call TRBJ1-1; D is perhaps TRBD1 (6 bases). With 5 bases removed from V and 5 bases from J, the gap between germline ends came to 15 bases. The CDR3 covers 14 residues. Germline lookup yields CDR1 MNHEY and CDR2 SVGAGI. CDR3 DNA: TGTGCCAGCAGTCCCGCGGGGGGGCAGACTGAAGCTTTCTTT. This encodes CASSPAGGQTEAFF.

This chain connects TRBV4-1 to TRBJ2-7; maybe TRBD2 (6 bases). This CDR3 region has 13 residues. V was pared by 5 bases and J by 3 bases, with 11 bases between. Germline CDR1 is MGHRA and CDR2 is YSYEKL. CDR3 loop: CASSAGLLYEQYF. The DNA for the CDR3 is TGCGCCAGCAGCGCGGGACTGCTCTACGAGCAGTACTTC.

The chain uses TRBV28 and TRBJ2-7, with 7 bases aligning to TRBD1. The germline V gene encodes CDR1 MDHEN and CDR2 SYDVKM. V was pared by 6 bases and J by 2 bases, with 10 bases of the junction left unmatched. The CDR3 is 15 amino acids. In DNA form, the CDR3 reads TGTGCCAGCAGCCCACAGGGTACAGGGGCCTACGAGCAGTACTTC. Translation: CASSPQGTGAYEQYF.

V gene TRBV19 combines with J gene TRBJ1-1, with TRBD1 identical over 8 bases. From germline, CDR1 is LNHDA and CDR2 SQIVND (reference sequence). This CDR3 has 13 residues. V was pared by 1 base and J by 11 bases, with 6 bases of the junction left unmatched. CDR3 sequence (DNA): TGTGCCAGTAGTATAGCGCAGGGGGCGGGCGCTTTCTTT. Encoded protein: CASSIAQGAGAFF.

This chain connects TRBV5-4 to TRBJ1-2, with D tentatively TRBD1 (6 bases). The germline gives CDR1 SGHNT, CDR2 YYREEE (reference sequence). The CDR3 is 13 residues long. The V and J ends lost 2 bases and 7 bases respectively, with 12 bases between them. The CDR3 DNA follows: TGTGCCAGCAGCTTAAAGGGGGTGACTGGCTACACCTTC. Translated: CASSLKGVTGYTF.

The J gene is TRBJ2-1, the V gene TRBV5-1; perhaps TRBD2 as D (6 bases). CDR1 is SGHRS, CDR2 YFSETQ, per germline. Trimming pared 4 bases from V and 6 bases from J, leaving 20 bases between. This CDR3 has 16 residues. CDR3 residues: CASSPPLSGVGNEQFF. The DNA of the CDR3 is TGCGCCAGCAGCCCACCACTATCGGGAGTTGGCAATGAGCAGTTCTTC.

The CDR3, as DNA: TGTGCCAGCAGCCCGGGTCGAGGATGGTCCCAAGAGACCCAGTACTTC. Its translation: CASSPGRGWSQETQYF. The chain links TRBV5-4 to TRBJ2-5; D remains ambiguous. Per the germline V gene, CDR1 is SGHNT and CDR2 is YYREEE (reference sequence). There are 16 residues in the CDR3. Deletions cut 4 bases from V and 1 base from J, with 17 bases between.

V is TRBV9 and J is TRBJ2-1; tentatively, D is TRBD1 (5 bases). V gave up 0 bases and J gave up 0 bases, with 7 bases separating them. The CDR3 is made up of 15 amino acids. The V gene's germline CDR1 is SGDLS and CDR2 YYNGEE. The CDR3 loop reads CASSVGTRSYNEQFF. CDR3 nucleotides: TGTGCCAGCAGCGTAGGGACACGCTCCTACAATGAGCAGTTCTTC.

This clone was seen only once. This CDR3 reads CASSYSAARGEQYF. CDR3 DNA sequence: TGTGCCAGCAGTTACTCTGCGGCCCGGGGCGAGCAGTACTTC. The chain couples TRBV6-5 to TRBJ2-7, with a weak D call TRBD2 (5 bases). The V end lost 0 bases, the J end lost 6 bases, and 12 bases lay between the germline ends. Germline values: CDR1 MNHEY, CDR2 SVGAGI. The CDR3 runs to 14 residues.

The chain has TRBV18 and TRBJ2-1; possible D gene TRBD2, 6 bases. Per germline, CDR1 KGHSH and CDR2 LQKENI. This CDR3 is built from 15 residues. V lost 5 bases and J 1 base, leaving 12 bases between the germline ends. CDR3: CASSIPSVSYNEQFF. As DNA, the CDR3 is TGTGCCAGCTCAATTCCTAGCGTATCCTACAATGAGCAGTTCTTC. The entire variable domain, with the rest obtained from reference TRBV18 and TRBJ2-1, is as follows: NAGVMQNPRHLVRRRGQEARLRCSPMKGHSHVYWYRQLPEEGLKFMVYLQKENIIDESGMPKERFSAEFPKEGPSILRIQQVVRGDSAAYFCASSIPSVSYNEQFFGPGTRLTVL.

This rearrangement joins TRBV19 to TRBJ1-3; D is ambiguous. The CDR3 runs to 14 residues. Trimming took off 6 bases at V and 0 bases at J, with 9 bases between the two ends. The germline V gene has CDR1 LNHDA and CDR2 SQIVND (reference sequence). The CDR3 region has the DNA TGTGCCAGTAGGACACAAAGCTCTGGAAACACCATATATTTT. Translated: CASRTQSSGNTIYF. Full variable domain (outside the CDR3, taken from reference TRBV19 and TRBJ1-3): DGGITQSPKYLFRKEGQNVTLSCEQNLNHDAMYWYRQDPGQGLRLIYYSQIVNDFQKGDIAEGYSVSREKKESFPLTVTSAQKNPTAFYLCASRTQSSGNTIYFGEGSWLTVV.

The J gene is TRBJ1-6, the V gene TRBV9; D gene uncertain. The length of the CDR3 is 12 residues. The germline V gene encodes CDR1 SGDLS and CDR2 YYNGEE. V lost 0 bases and J 12 bases, leaving 7 bases between the germline ends. This CDR3 reads CASSVAAGPLHF. The CDR3 nucleotides are TGTGCCAGCAGCGTAGCGGCGGGACCCCTCCACTTT.

V is TRBV2 and J is TRBJ1-1; D call uncertain. CDR3 length: 14 residues. Germline CDR1 SNHLY, CDR2 FYNNEI. The V end was cut by 6 bases, the J end by 0 bases, with 11 bases between. For the CDR3, the DNA is TGTGCCAGCAGGAGGAGCTTCATGAACACTGAAGCTTTCTTT. It is translated as CASRRSFMNTEAFF.

The chain is built from TRBV19 and TRBJ2-4, with TRBD1 as a possible D gene (5 bases). V was shortened by 0 bases and J by 0 bases, with 12 bases between the two germline ends. Germline V gene data show CDR1 as LNHDA and CDR2 as SQIVND (reference sequence). The CDR3 has 17 residues. As DNA, the CDR3 is TGTGCCAGTAGTATAGAGGACACCTCCATAGCCAAAAACATTCAGTACTTC. It is translated as CASSIEDTSIAKNIQYF.

The gene calls are TRBV27 and TRBJ1-5, with TRBD1 identical over 8 bases. The length of the CDR3 is 14 residues. CDR1 is MNHEY and CDR2 is SMNVEV in the germline V gene (reference sequence). V lost 3 bases and J lost 9; bases outside the gene matches: 7. The CDR3 loop is CASSFTGGVGPQHF. The CDR3, as DNA: TGTGCCAGCAGTTTCACAGGGGGAGTTGGGCCCCAGCATTTT.

The chain carries TRBV6-1 and TRBJ2-7; D not certain. CDR3 size: 13 residues. Deletions cut 9 bases from V and 3 bases from J, with 15 bases between. From germline, CDR1 is MNHNS and CDR2 SASEGT. The DNA for the CDR3 is TGTGCCAGAAAAAAGGAGCAGTACTACGAGCAGTACTTC. This translates into CARKKEQYYEQYF.

The chain joins TRBV18 to TRBJ2-1; 8 bases match TRBD2. The CDR3 spans 16 residues. J gave up 7 bases and V 5 bases, and 13 bases lay outside the gene matches. Germline V lookup: CDR1 KGHSH, CDR2 LQKENI. CDR3 residues: CASSSARGGGRNEQFF. The CDR3 DNA sequence: TGTGCCAGCTCATCGGCCCGAGGCGGGGGGCGGAATGAGCAGTTCTTC.